One sample yielded the 4 T cell receptor beta chains listed below, sequenced in a study of blood T cell repertoires in COVID-19 (dated by TCRdb to about 2020). Library creation used the immunoSEQ multiplex PCR assay. The immuneACCESS repertoire file appears here via TCRdb, limited to in-frame rearrangements. These files lack a portion of the clones; in checked studies, under half of the deficit traces to unresolved V genes, and the cause of the others is not known. Within this sample are about 140,000 clones, with approximately 87% of them counted one time only. Over 9% of the sample lies in the top ten. Sequencing used PBMCs or T cells enriched from blood (not recorded which). The receptors were sampled from a man in his sixties who had recovered from COVID-19.

J is TRBJ1-2 and V is TRBV28; D is unresolved. V lost 6 bases, J lost 0 bases, and 11 bases lay in between. The CDR3 totals 14 residues. CDR1 and CDR2 from the germline V gene are MDHEN and SYDVKM. Here the CDR3 DNA reads TGTGCCAGCAGGAGAGACGGGGCTAACTATGGCTACACCTTC. Translating it yields CASRRDGANYGYTF.

The V gene is TRBV6-5, the J gene TRBJ2-7; possible D gene TRBD1, 5 bases. V lost 6 bases to trimming and J lost 3 bases, with 12 bases between them. Germline values: CDR1 MNHEY, CDR2 SVGAGI. This CDR3 region has 13 residues. The CDR3: CASRPTGLYEQYF. The CDR3 DNA reads as TGTGCCAGCAGACCCACAGGTCTCTACGAGCAGTACTTC.

The chain couples TRBV5-1 to TRBJ1-1; 8 nucleotides agree with TRBD1. Germline-derived CDR1 and CDR2 are SGHRS and YFSETQ. The trim removed 0 bases at V and 0 bases at J, leaving 4 bases unmatched. The CDR3 contains 16 residues. As DNA, the CDR3 is TGCGCCAGCAGCTTGGCCGGGACAGGTATGAACACTGAAGCTTTCTTT. This translates into CASSLAGTGMNTEAFF.

V and J are TRBV27 and TRBJ2-1, with D tentatively TRBD2 (6 bases). Trimming took off 5 bases at V and 2 bases at J, with 16 bases between the two ends. The CDR3 is made up of 16 amino acids. CDR1 and CDR2 (germline): MNHEY, SMNVEV (reference sequence). As DNA, the CDR3 is TGTGCCAGCAGTCTAAGGGGAGGACGCACCTACAATGAGCAGTTCTTC. It is translated as CASSLRGGRTYNEQFF.